This T cell receptor beta chain was sequenced for a study of T-cell memory formation after mild COVID-19. Study-wide results and limits: Pre-infection memory contained some responding clones, which suggested that cross-reactive memory had joined.

TCRdb re-called the 5' RACE reads through MiXCR, storing one row per CDR3 protein. This table has around 510,000 distinct CDR3 sequences, about 22% appearing once. The CDR3 sequence is 17 residues long. Per the germline V gene, CDR1 is MNHEY and CDR2 is SVGAGI. The V and J ends lost 6 bases and 1 base respectively, with 19 bases between them. On this clonotype: Its antigen is not known.

The receptor was derived from an adult woman who had mild COVID-19 (a few samples of this study predate the infection). Cell type and time point are not known. The sequencing sample was made of PBMCs or a T cell subset sorted from them (not recorded which). The chain couples TRBV6-5 to TRBJ2-4; D remains ambiguous. CDR3 region: CASSTHSSPGAKNIQYF. The DNA of the CDR3 is TGTGCCAGCAGCACCCACTCCTCCCCTGGGGCCAAAAACATTCAGTACTTC.